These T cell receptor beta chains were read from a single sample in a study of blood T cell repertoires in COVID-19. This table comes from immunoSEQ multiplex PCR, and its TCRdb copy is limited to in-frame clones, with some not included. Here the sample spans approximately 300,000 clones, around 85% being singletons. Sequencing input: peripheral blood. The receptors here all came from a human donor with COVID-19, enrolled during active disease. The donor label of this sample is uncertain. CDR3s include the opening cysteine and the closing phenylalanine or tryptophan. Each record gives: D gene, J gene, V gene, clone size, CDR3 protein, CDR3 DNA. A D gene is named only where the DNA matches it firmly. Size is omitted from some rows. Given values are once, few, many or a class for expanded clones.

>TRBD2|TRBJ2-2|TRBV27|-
CASRTGTSGRVGELFF
TGTGCCAGCAGGACCGGGACTAGCGGGAGAGTCGGGGAGCTGTTTTTT
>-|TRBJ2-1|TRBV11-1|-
CASSLLVSRGEQFF
TGTGCCAGCAGCTTATTGGTTTCGCGGGGTGAGCAGTTCTTC
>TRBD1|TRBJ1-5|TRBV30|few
CAWSWDSPNQPQHF
TGTGCCTGGAGTTGGGACAGCCCCAATCAGCCCCAGCATTTT
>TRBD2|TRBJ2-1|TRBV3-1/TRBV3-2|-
CASSLAGVSSYNEQFF
TGTGCCAGCAGTCTAGCGGGCGTTAGCTCCTACAATGAGCAGTTCTTC
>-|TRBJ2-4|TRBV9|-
CASSVGDNIQYF
TGTGCCAGCAGCGTAGGAGATAACATTCAGTACTTC
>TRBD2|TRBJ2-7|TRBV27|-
CASSSNPGGSGSFAHYEQYF
TGTGCCAGCAGTTCTAACCCTGGCGGTAGCGGGAGTTTTGCGCACTACGAGCAGTACTTC
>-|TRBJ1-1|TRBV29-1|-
CSVANRRNMNTEAFF
TGCAGCGTTGCTAATAGGCGGAACATGAACACTGAAGCTTTCTTT
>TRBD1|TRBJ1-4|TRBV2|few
CASSSTGVATNEKLFF
TGTGCCAGCAGTTCTACAGGGGTTGCAACTAATGAAAAACTGTTTTTT
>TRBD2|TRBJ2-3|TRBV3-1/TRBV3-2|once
CASSQDGGRARTDTQYF
TGTGCCAGCAGCCAAGATGGCGGGAGGGCCCGCACAGATACGCAGTATTTT
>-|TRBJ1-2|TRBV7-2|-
CASSLGSNRANYGYTF
TGTGCCAGCAGCTTAGGGTCGAATAGAGCTAACTATGGCTACACCTTC
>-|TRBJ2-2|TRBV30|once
CAWRRGANTGELFF
TGTGCCTGGAGGCGCGGCGCGAACACCGGGGAGCTGTTTTTT
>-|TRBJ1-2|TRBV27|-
CASSEGVAGGDYGYTF
TGTGCCAGCAGTGAGGGTGTGGCGGGGGGCGACTATGGCTACACCTTC
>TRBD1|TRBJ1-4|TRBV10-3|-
CAISSGTGGIANEKLFF
TGTGCCATCAGTTCCGGGACAGGGGGAATTGCTAATGAAAAACTGTTTTTT
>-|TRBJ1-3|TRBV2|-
CASSDARGGTGNTIYF
TGTGCCAGCAGTGATGCCAGAGGGGGAACTGGAAACACCATATATTTT
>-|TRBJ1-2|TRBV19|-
CASSIPGADGYTF
TGTGCCAGTAGTATCCCAGGGGCGGATGGCTACACCTTC
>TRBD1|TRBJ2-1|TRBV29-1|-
CSVEDICDTGQGTTNKPTKQFF
TGCAGCGTTGAGGATATATGCGATACGGGACAGGGCACAACCAACAAACCGACCAAGCAGTTCTTC
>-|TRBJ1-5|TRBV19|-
CASNGRGGNQPQHF
TGTGCCAGTAATGGCAGGGGAGGCAATCAGCCCCAGCATTTT
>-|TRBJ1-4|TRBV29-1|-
CSVGHGNEKLFF
TGCAGCGTGGGCCACGGGAATGAAAAACTGTTTTTT
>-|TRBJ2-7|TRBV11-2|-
CASSLSSGWNSYEQYF
TGTGCCAGCAGCTTAAGTTCCGGGTGGAACTCCTACGAGCAGTACTTC
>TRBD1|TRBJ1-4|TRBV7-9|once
CASSLGPGQGNEKLFF
TGTGCCAGCAGCTTAGGCCCGGGACAGGGGAATGAAAAACTGTTTTTT
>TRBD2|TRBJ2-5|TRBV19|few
CASTLRLAGGETQYF
TGTGCCAGTACCCTAAGACTAGCGGGAGGGGAGACCCAGTACTTC
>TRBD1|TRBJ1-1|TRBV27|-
CASSLLFGTGGRTEAFF
TGTGCCAGCAGTTTATTGTTTGGGACAGGGGGTCGAACTGAAGCTTTCTTT
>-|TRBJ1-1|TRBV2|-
CASIQREASTEAFF
TGTGCCAGCATACAGAGGGAGGCGAGCACTGAAGCTTTCTTT
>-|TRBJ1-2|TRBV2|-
CASGRAGTLYGYTF
TGTGCCAGCGGAAGGGCCGGGACACTCTATGGCTACACCTTC
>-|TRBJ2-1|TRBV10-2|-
CASSDSSSYNEQFF
TGCGCCAGCAGTGACTCTAGCTCCTACAATGAGCAGTTCTTC
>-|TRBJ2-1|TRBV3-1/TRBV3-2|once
CASSQDRSAGRQFF
TGTGCCAGCAGCCAAGATCGGTCTGCCGGTCGGCAGTTCTTC
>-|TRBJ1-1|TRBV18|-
CASSLQKGDTEAFF
TGTGCCAGCTCACTTCAGAAGGGGGACACTGAAGCTTTCTTT
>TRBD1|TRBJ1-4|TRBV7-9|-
CASSARAGQTWGSEKLFF
TGTGCCAGCAGTGCGCGGGCGGGACAGACTTGGGGAAGTGAAAAACTGTTTTTT
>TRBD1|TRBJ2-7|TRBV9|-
CASSVAFGTGAEQYF
TGTGCCAGCAGCGTAGCTTTCGGGACAGGGGCCGAGCAGTACTTC
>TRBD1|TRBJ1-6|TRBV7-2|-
CASSLDGTGTYSPLHF
TGTGCCAGCAGCTTAGATGGGACAGGGACTTATTCACCCCTCCACTTT
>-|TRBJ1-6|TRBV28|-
CASIEEKKYNSPLHF
TGTGCCAGCATAGAGGAAAAGAAGTATAATTCACCCCTCCACTTT
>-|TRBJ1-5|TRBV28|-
CASRTGLRNQPQHF
TGTGCCAGCAGGACAGGTTTAAGGAATCAGCCCCAGCATTTT
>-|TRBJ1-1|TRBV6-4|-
CASSANRDTEAFF
TGTGCCAGCAGCGCCAACAGGGATACTGAAGCTTTCTTT
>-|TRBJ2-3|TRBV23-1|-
CASSQSRGGGDTQYF
TGCGCCAGCAGTCAATCTAGGGGAGGGGGAGATACGCAGTATTTT
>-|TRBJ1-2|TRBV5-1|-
CASSLESRTNHYGYTF
TGCGCCAGCAGCTTGGAGTCCCGGACAAACCACTATGGCTACACCTTC
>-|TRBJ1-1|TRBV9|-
CASSVGYSVGSTEAFF
TGTGCCAGCAGCGTAGGCTATTCTGTGGGGAGCACTGAAGCTTTCTTT
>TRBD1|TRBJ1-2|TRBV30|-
CAWSQGVMPNGYTF
TGTGCCTGGAGTCAGGGGGTTATGCCCAATGGCTACACCTTC
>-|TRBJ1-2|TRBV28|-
CASTEIRGGRLNYGYTF
TGTGCCAGCACCGAGATTAGGGGGGGGCGCTTAAACTATGGCTACACCTTC
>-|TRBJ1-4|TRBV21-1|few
CATEGRPTTNEKLFF
TGTGCCACCGAGGGCAGACCTACAACTAATGAAAAACTGTTTTTT
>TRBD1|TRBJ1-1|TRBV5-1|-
CASSLEPQGFLANTEAFF
TGCGCCAGCAGCTTGGAACCACAGGGGTTCTTGGCGAACACTGAAGCTTTCTTT
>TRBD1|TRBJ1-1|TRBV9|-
CASSVEGGITEAFF
TGTGCCAGCAGCGTAGAAGGGGGCATCACTGAAGCTTTCTTT
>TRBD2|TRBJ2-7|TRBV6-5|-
CASTGGPSSYEQYF
TGTGCCAGCACGGGGGGACCTTCTTCCTACGAGCAGTACTTC
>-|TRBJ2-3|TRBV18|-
CASSPAVQGGDTQYF
TGTGCCAGCTCACCGGCGGTCCAGGGAGGAGATACGCAGTATTTT
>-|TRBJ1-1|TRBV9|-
CASSGSGVREAFF
TGTGCCAGCAGCGGTAGTGGTGTCCGTGAAGCTTTCTTT
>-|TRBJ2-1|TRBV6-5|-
CASSPPSRGEQFF
TGTGCCAGCAGCCCCCCGTCCCGCGGTGAGCAGTTCTTC
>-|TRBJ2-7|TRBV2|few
CASSGHRGGGGFF
TGTGCCAGCAGTGGACACCGAGGGGGTGGAGGCTTCTTC
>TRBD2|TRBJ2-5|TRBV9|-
CASSLGGTSGETQYF
TGTGCCAGCAGCCTAGGGGGGACTAGTGGGGAGACCCAGTACTTC
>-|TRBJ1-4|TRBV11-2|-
CASSYLRGGNEKLFF
TGTGCCAGCAGCTATTTAAGGGGGGGCAATGAAAAACTGTTTTTT
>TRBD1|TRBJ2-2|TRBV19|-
CASRDRNTGELFF
TGTGCCAGCCGGGACAGGAACACCGGGGAGCTGTTTTTT
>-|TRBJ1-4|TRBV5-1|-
CASSFTANNEKLFF
TGCGCCAGCAGCTTCACAGCCAATAATGAAAAACTGTTTTTT
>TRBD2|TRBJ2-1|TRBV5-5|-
CASSTLAGPYNEQFF
TGTGCCAGCAGCACCCTAGCGGGACCCTACAATGAGCAGTTCTTC
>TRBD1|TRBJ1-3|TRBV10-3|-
CAISEPGQGAGNTIYF
TGTGCCATCAGTGAACCGGGACAGGGGGCTGGAAACACCATATATTTT
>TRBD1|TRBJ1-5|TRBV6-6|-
CASSYGSGGQPQHF
TGTGCCAGCAGTTACGGGTCAGGGGGACAGCCCCAGCATTTT
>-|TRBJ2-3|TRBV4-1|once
CASSQVRAANIGDTQYF
TGCGCCAGCAGCCAAGTCCGAGCGGCAAACATTGGAGATACGCAGTATTTT
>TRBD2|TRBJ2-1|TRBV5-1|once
CASSLVAGAYNEQFF
TGCGCCAGCAGCTTGGTAGCGGGAGCCTACAATGAGCAGTTCTTC
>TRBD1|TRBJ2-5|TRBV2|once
CASSEGRTTGQETQYF
TGTGCCAGCAGTGAGGGTCGCACGACAGGGCAAGAGACCCAGTACTTC
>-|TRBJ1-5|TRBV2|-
CASVQGANQPQHF
TGTGCCAGCGTACAGGGAGCCAATCAGCCCCAGCATTTT
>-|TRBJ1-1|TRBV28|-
CASSGGSMNTEAFF
TGTGCCAGCAGTGGGGGGAGCATGAACACTGAAGCTTTCTTT
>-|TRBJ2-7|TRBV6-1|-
CASSENRVGEQYF
TGTGCCAGCAGTGAAAACAGGGTGGGGGAGCAGTACTTC